The present T cell receptor (beta chain) was sequenced within a study of CD4 T cells in relation to SARS-CoV-2 and coronaviruses. Background on the study: After about nine days of antigen culture, PBMC TCR beta CDR3s were sequenced.

Germline CDR1 and CDR2: SGHAT and FQNNGV. The CDR3 is made up of 13 amino acids. V gave up 3 bases and J gave up 9 bases, with 14 bases separating them. Measured with immunoSEQ multiplex PCR; TCRdb has only the in-frame clones, and not every one. The sample shows 20,000 or so clones, 55% to 75% of them seen only once. This clone has a handful of counts. Its antigen is still unknown. Findings of the study overall: Approximately 65% of donors had memory CD4+ clonotypes crossrecognizing SARS-CoV-2 and common cold coronavirus spike.

Unexposed donor CD4+ T cells date from about 2011-2018, before the COVID-19 pandemic. Isolation of CD4+ T cells took place after about 10 days in culture. As cell numbers allowed, unexposed-donor CD4+ T cells faced SARS-CoV-2 S/N and four cold-coronavirus spikes. The genes are TRBV11-2 and TRBJ1-1, with D perhaps TRBD1 (6 bases). This TCR was sampled from a human donor in good health. Sequencing was performed on CD4+ T cells from PBMCs, cultured in vitro. CDR3 bases: TGTGCCAGCAGCTTCGGACCCGGGGGGCAAGCTTTCTTT. Its protein is CASSFGPGGQAFF.